The clone carrying this T cell receptor (beta chain) was observed a single time. What it binds is not known. Germline trimming cut 4 bases from V and 0 bases from J; bases unmatched to any gene: 1. The CDR3 contains 15 residues. Germline V CDR1 and CDR2: ENHRY, SYGVKD. Using immunoSEQ multiplex PCR, the repertoire was profiled, and TCRdb retains in-frame clones only, with some absent. This sample has around 83,000 clones; about 92% occur once, and the top ten carry approximately 5.2%. This entry comes from a study of T cell responses to AZD1222 COVID-19 vaccine. For the study at large: Researchers grouped second doses given at about 4 or about 12 weeks into one pool.

Study-level results: Mostly white British, mostly female donors; authors suggested clonal diversity may be underestimated. In all cases, repertoires were sampled only after the peak T cell response. Spike-specific TCR breadth rose after two AZD1222 doses, and depth rose as well.

Specimen: peripheral blood, collected on day 0 of AZD1222 vaccination. The clonotype comes from an adult in good health. This rearrangement joins TRBV10-3 to TRBJ2-1; 9 bases line up with TRBD2. CDR3 DNA: TGTGCCATCAGTGTAGCGGGAGACTCCTACAATGAGCAGTTCTTC. Translating gives CAISVAGDSYNEQFF.